This passage covers 30 T cell receptor beta chains from one sample sequenced in a study of T cells after yellow fever vaccination. One entry per CDR3 protein results from TCRdb running MiXCR on the 5' RACE reads. This table holds around 140,000 distinct CDR3 sequences, about 8% found once. The sample in question was CD4+ T cells sorted from PBMCs, obtained 5 days after the yellow fever booster vaccination. The receptors here all came from a man aged 25 to 40 who received the YFV17D yellow fever vaccine.

This clonotype was counted at least ten times. V gene TRBV20-1 combines with J gene TRBJ2-1; tentatively, D is TRBD2 (5 bases). CDR3 size: 13 residues. Germline CDR1 DFQATT, CDR2 SNEGSKA (reference sequence). This CDR3 reads CSRGRRANNEQFF. The CDR3, as DNA: TGCAGCAGAGGACGGCGGGCCAACAATGAGCAGTTCTTC.

This clonotype was seen many times. The V gene is TRBV18, the J gene TRBJ2-5, with D possibly matching TRBD1 (6 bases). Germline V gene data show CDR1 as KGHSH and CDR2 as LQKENI. The germline V and J ends were trimmed by 6 bases and 1 base, with 12 bases remaining between them. The CDR3 consists of 14 residues. CDR3 nucleotides: TGTGCCAGCTCTCCCGGGACACTCCAAGAGACCCAGTACTTC. Translating gives CASSPGTLQETQYF. Full variable domain (outside the CDR3, taken from reference TRBV18 and TRBJ2-5): NAGVMQNPRHLVRRRGQEARLRCSPMKGHSHVYWYRQLPEEGLKFMVYLQKENIIDESGMPKERFSAEFPKEGPSILRIQQVVRGDSAAYFCASSPGTLQETQYFGPGTRLLVL.

Worth noting for this clonotype: A clone one base away is much larger, so this may be a read error. The genes are TRBV7-2 and TRBJ2-5; possibly TRBD2 for D (6 bases). V was pared by 0 bases and J by 6 bases, with 11 bases between. There are 14 residues in the CDR3. From germline, CDR1 is SGHTA and CDR2 FQGNSA. The CDR3 DNA sequence: TGTGCCAGCAGCTTAGCGTGGGGGGATAAGACCCAGTACTTC. Translation: CASSLAWGDKTQYF.

This clonotype was detected many times. The chain employs TRBV20-1 and TRBJ2-2, with a possible D match to TRBD1 (6 bases). V was shortened by 3 bases and J by 0 bases, with 8 bases between the two germline ends. CDR1 and CDR2 (germline): DFQATT, SNEGSKA (reference sequence). This CDR3 region has 14 residues. The CDR3 is CSASRQANTGELFF. The CDR3 DNA reads TGCAGTGCTAGCCGACAGGCGAACACCGGGGAGCTGTTTTTT.

This clonotype showed up many times. This chain uses TRBV6-1 with TRBJ2-1; 12 nucleotides agree with TRBD2. Germline CDR1 MNHNS, CDR2 SASEGT. With V trimmed by 10 bases and J by 8 bases, 9 bases remained unmatched. The CDR3 contains 14 residues. The CDR3 loop reads CATQKRLAGDEQFF. CDR3 DNA sequence: TGTGCCACCCAAAAGAGACTAGCGGGAGATGAGCAGTTCTTC.

Many counts were recorded for this clonotype. V and J are TRBV18 and TRBJ2-1; 7 bases agree with TRBD1. Per the germline V gene, CDR1 is KGHSH and CDR2 is LQKENI. Trimming cost V 3 bases and J 7 bases; bases outside gene matches: 6. The CDR3 covers 14 residues. The CDR3 is CASSPRQGGNEQFF. In nucleotides, the CDR3 is TGTGCCAGCTCACCTCGACAGGGTGGAAATGAGCAGTTCTTC.

This clonotype was observed a few times. The chain couples TRBV11-2 to TRBJ1-1; D ambiguous. The CDR3 extends over 13 amino acids. From germline, CDR1 is SGHAT and CDR2 FQNNGV. V was cut by 1 base and J by 3 bases, with 6 bases left in between. The CDR3 here is CASSLVFYTEAFF. DNA for the CDR3: TGTGCCAGCAGCTTAGTTTTTTACACTGAAGCTTTCTTT.

This clonotype was picked up many times. For the CDR3, the DNA is TGTGCCAGCAGCCAAGATCTGACAGGGGGAGGCGAGACCCAGTACTTC. It yields the protein CASSQDLTGGGETQYF. The V gene is TRBV3-1, the J gene TRBJ2-5, with 9 bases aligning to TRBD1. Germline CDR1 and CDR2: LGHDT and YNNKEL (reference sequence). CDR3 length equals 16 residues. J was trimmed by 5 bases and V by 0 bases; bases with no gene match: 7.

At least ten counts were recorded for this clonotype. The chain joins TRBV5-1 to TRBJ2-7, with 13 bases lining up with TRBD2. Germline V gene sequence: CDR1 SGHRS, CDR2 YFSETQ. Trimming removed 5 bases from V and 0 bases from J; junction bases left unmatched: 5. The length of the CDR3 is 16 residues. The DNA of the CDR3 is TGCGCCAGCAGAATGGGGACTAGCGGGAACTCCTACGAGCAGTACTTC. This translates into CASRMGTSGNSYEQYF.

This clonotype has at least ten counts. This chain joins TRBV7-2 and TRBJ2-7; D is ambiguous. CDR1 is SGHTA and CDR2 is FQGNSA in the germline V gene. The CDR3 runs 14 residues. The V and J ends lost 4 bases and 6 bases respectively, with 16 bases between them. The CDR3 coding sequence is TGTGCCAGCAGCTCCTATTCTGACTCGGGCGAGCAGTACTTC. Translated: CASSSYSDSGEQYF.

The chain couples TRBV7-9 to TRBJ2-5; D is undetermined. The V and J ends lost 0 bases and 5 bases respectively, with 13 bases between them. This CDR3 comprises 15 residues. The germline V gene has CDR1 SEHNR and CDR2 FQNEAQ (reference sequence). The CDR3 reads CASSLALSHLETQYF. The CDR3, as DNA: TGTGCCAGCAGCTTAGCGCTAAGCCATTTGGAGACCCAGTACTTC. The entire variable domain, with the rest obtained from reference TRBV7-9 and TRBJ2-5, is as follows: DTGVSQNPRHKITKRGQNVTFRCDPISEHNRLYWYRQTLGQGPEFLTYFQNEAQLEKSRLLSDRFSAERPKGSFSTLEIQRTEQGDSAMYLCASSLALSHLETQYFGPGTRLLVL.

This clonotype was seen only once. An end of the junction differs from the germline gene, which may be a read error. The chain employs TRBV20-1 and TRBJ2-5; 8 nucleotides match TRBD2. The germline V gene encodes CDR1 DFQATT and CDR2 SNEGSKA (reference sequence). The CDR3 spans 16 residues. The CDR3 coding sequence is TGCTGTGCTAGAGGTGGAAAGCGGGGGACGGAAGAGACCCAGTACTTC. It codes for CCARGGKRGTEETQYF.

This clonotype was detected ten times or more. The rearrangement joins TRBV20-1 to TRBJ2-5; 7 nucleotides match TRBD2. J lost 2 bases, V lost 3 bases, and 3 bases had no gene match. The CDR3 contains 13 residues. Germline CDR1 DFQATT, CDR2 SNEGSKA (reference sequence). The CDR3 DNA sequence: TGCAGTGCTAGGACGGGGGGACAAGAGACCCAGTACTTC. Protein product: CSARTGGQETQYF.

The chain combines TRBV11-2 with TRBJ2-3, with 7 bases identical to TRBD2. Trimming removed 2 bases from V and 0 bases from J; junction bases left unmatched: 14. The CDR3 is 19 amino acids. Germline V CDR1 and CDR2: SGHAT, FQNNGV. The CDR3 DNA reads as TGTGCCAGCAGCTTATTCTCTCGGGGCGGGAGAGGTAGCACAGATACGCAGTATTTT. Its protein is CASSLFSRGGRGSTDTQYF. The full variable domain, its missing parts supplied by reference TRBV11-2 and TRBJ2-3, is EAGVAQSPRYKIIEKRQSVAFWCNPISGHATLYWYQQILGQGPKLLIQFQNNGVVDDSQLPKDRFSAERLKGVDSTLKIQPAKLEDSAVYLCASSLFSRGGRGSTDTQYFGPGTRLTVL.

This clonotype was seen at least ten times. The genes are TRBV23-1 and TRBJ2-5; maybe TRBD2 (6 bases). TRBV23-1 is an open reading frame, and its role is uncertain. The length of the CDR3 is 12 residues. V was clipped by 11 bases and J by 5 bases, with 15 bases between them. Here the CDR3 DNA reads TGCGCCGGTGGAGGGCGGCGCGAGACCCAGTACTTC. Amino acid sequence: CAGGGRRETQYF.

V gene TRBV5-1 combines with J gene TRBJ2-1; 7 nucleotides align to TRBD1. Trimming took 0 bases from V and 5 from J; bases not matched to a gene: 2. Germline CDR1 and CDR2: SGHRS and YFSETQ. This CDR3 has 14 residues. The CDR3 region is CASSLGQGNNEQFF. CDR3 sequence (DNA): TGCGCCAGCAGCTTGGGACAGGGAAACAATGAGCAGTTCTTC.

This clonotype was detected ten times or more. The rearrangement links TRBV28 to TRBJ2-7, with 10 bases aligning to TRBD2. This CDR3 is built from 11 residues. Per germline, CDR1 MDHEN and CDR2 SYDVKM. The CDR3 protein is CITSGKYEQYF. The CDR3 region has the DNA TGTATAACTAGCGGGAAGTACGAGCAGTACTTC.

This clonotype was picked up many times. The rearrangement links TRBV4-3 to TRBJ2-3; D may match TRBD1 or TRBD2 (6 bases each). Deletions cut 0 bases from V and 6 bases from J, with 13 bases between. The CDR3 loop spans 15 amino acids. Germline CDR1 is LGHNA and CDR2 is YSLEER. The CDR3 here is CASSQEGGEFDTQYF. The CDR3 DNA is TGCGCCAGCAGCCAAGAGGGGGGCGAATTTGATACGCAGTATTTT.

This clonotype was detected many times. The chain links TRBV14 to TRBJ2-1; 8 bases match TRBD2. Germline assignment: CDR1 SGHDN and CDR2 FVKESK. The CDR3 contains 13 residues. Trimming took 5 bases from V and 9 from J; bases not matched to a gene: 6. DNA of the CDR3: TGTGCCAGCAGCTTGATCAGCGGGGGTGAGCAGTTCTTC. Protein: CASSLISGGEQFF.

The sample holds many counts of this clonotype. The chain carries TRBV20-1 and TRBJ1-1, with D uncertain. V shed 0 bases and J shed 5 bases, with 10 bases lying between them. Germline V lookup: CDR1 DFQATT, CDR2 SNEGSKA (reference sequence). The CDR3 is made up of 13 amino acids. The CDR3 here is CSARDPSRTEAFF. Written as DNA, the CDR3 is TGCAGTGCTAGAGACCCCTCGAGGACTGAAGCTTTCTTT.

V is TRBV29-1 and J is TRBJ2-7; D gene ambiguous. With 7 bases removed from V and 6 bases from J, the gap between germline ends came to 16 bases. Germline loops: CDR1 SQVTM, CDR2 ANQGSEA. The length of the CDR3 is 12 residues. The CDR3 reads CSGTKFNGEQYF. In nucleotides, the CDR3 is TGCAGCGGGACGAAATTCAACGGCGAGCAGTACTTC.

This clonotype was observed many times. The chain uses TRBV4-3 and TRBJ1-2, with D tentatively TRBD1 (6 bases). Per germline, CDR1 LGHNA and CDR2 YSLEER. The CDR3 spans 13 residues. Trimming removed 1 base from V and 7 bases from J, with 10 bases in between. The CDR3 bases are TGCGCCAGCAGCCAAGGGTCAGGGGTTGGCTACACCTTC. Translating it yields CASSQGSGVGYTF.

This clonotype was detected many times. This rearrangement joins TRBV15 to TRBJ2-3; D unresolved. V was cut by 0 bases and J by 2 bases, with 0 bases left in between. The CDR3 contains 12 residues. The V gene's germline CDR1 is LNHNV and CDR2 YYDKDF (reference sequence). The CDR3 loop reads CATSRDTDTQYF. The CDR3 nucleotides are TGTGCCACCAGCAGAGACACAGATACGCAGTATTTT. Complete variable domain (other parts from reference TRBV15 and TRBJ2-3): DAMVIQNPRYQVTQFGKPVTLSCSQTLNHNVMYWYQQKSSQAPKLLFHYYDKDFNNEADTPDNFQSRRPNTSFCFLDIRSPGLGDTAMYLCATSRDTDTQYFGPGTRLTVL.

Comments on this clonotype: A much larger clone lies a single base off, so this may be a read error. V and J are TRBV2 and TRBJ2-1; no definite D call. The CDR3 consists of 13 residues. Per germline, CDR1 SNHLY and CDR2 FYNNEI. CDR3 DNA sequence: TGTGCCGGCAGTCTTGTCGGGTTTAATGAGCAGTTCTTC. It specifies CAGSLVGFNEQFF.

Many counts were recorded for this clonotype. V and J are TRBV5-1 and TRBJ2-2, with unresolved D. This CDR3 has 15 amino acids. Germline V gene lookup returns CDR1 SGHRS and CDR2 YFSETQ. V was trimmed by 4 bases and J by 4 bases, leaving 14 bases between them. CDR3 coding DNA: TGCGCCAGCAGCCCCCGTTTGGTATCCACCGGGGAGCTGTTTTTT. Amino acid sequence: CASSPRLVSTGELFF.

The rearrangement links TRBV27 to TRBJ1-1, with 10 bases identical to TRBD1. The CDR3 length is 15 residues. The germline CDR1 and CDR2 sequences are MNHEY and SMNVEV (reference sequence). V shed 3 bases, J shed 5 bases, and the junction held 6 bases outside the gene matches. The CDR3 region is CASSLGDRGTTEAFF. The CDR3 bases are TGTGCCAGCAGTTTGGGGGACAGGGGTACTACTGAAGCTTTCTTT.

This clonotype has only one observation. Just one base apart from a much larger clone, this may be a read error. The rearrangement joins TRBV20-1 to TRBJ2-7; D perhaps matches TRBD2 (6 bases). V was shortened by 4 bases and J by 4 bases, with 17 bases between the two germline ends. Germline lookup yields CDR1 DFQATT and CDR2 SNEGSKA (reference sequence). The CDR3 extends over 14 amino acids. CDR3 residues: CSAIIGGCIYEQYF. The CDR3 nucleotides are TGCAGTGCTATCATCGGGGGATGTATATACGAGCAGTACTTC.

This clonotype appeared many times. The rearrangement links TRBV7-2 to TRBJ2-7, with D hard to call. Germline assignment: CDR1 SGHTA and CDR2 FQGNSA. V was clipped by 2 bases and J by 5 bases, with 10 bases between them. This CDR3 has 13 residues. In DNA form, the CDR3 reads TGTGCCAGCAGCTTAATGGCGGCAGACGAGCAGTACTTC. It translates to CASSLMAADEQYF.

This clonotype showed up many times. The chain combines TRBV12-3 or TRBV12-4 with TRBJ2-7, with 8 bases that match TRBD2. V lost 3 bases to trimming and J lost 3 bases; unmatched junction nucleotides: 4. CDR3 length: 14 amino acids. CDR3 sequence: CASSFFSGSYEQYF. In nucleotides, the CDR3 is TGTGCCAGCAGTTTCTTCAGCGGGAGCTACGAGCAGTACTTC.

This clonotype was detected many times. The chain couples TRBV18 to TRBJ1-1; 7 bases fit TRBD1. V lost 2 bases, J lost 4 bases, and 7 bases stayed unmatched. Germline assignment: CDR1 KGHSH and CDR2 LQKENI. This CDR3 spans 15 amino acids. CDR3 sequence (DNA): TGTGCCAGCTCACCAAAGACAGGGTACGGCACTGAAGCTTTCTTT. Amino acid sequence: CASSPKTGYGTEAFF.